These T cell receptor beta chains were read from a single sample in a study of blood T cell repertoires in COVID-19. Generated by immunoSEQ multiplex PCR, the TCRdb table keeps only in-frame clones and is missing some. Altogether around 95,000 clones are present, 75% to 95% being singletons, with the ten largest covering just over 5%. Sequencing used peripheral blood. These TCRs come from a man over 45 with acute or convalescent COVID-19. The CDR3 runs from the conserved cysteine through the conserved F or W. A D gene is named only where the DNA matches it firmly. For some rows the clone size is stated as once, few or many, or as a class when expanded; others skip it.

TRBV19	-	-	TRBJ2-7	CASSSGLSYEQYF	TGTGCCAGTAGTTCGGGACTTAGTTACGAGCAGTACTTC
TRBV2	-	TRBD1	TRBJ1-2	CASLPDRQAISGYTF	TGTGCCAGCCTACCGGACAGGCAAGCTATTAGTGGCTACACCTTC
TRBV10-3	-	-	TRBJ2-1	CAISERHSYNEQFF	TGTGCCATCAGTGAGCGACACTCCTACAATGAGCAGTTCTTC
TRBV27	-	-	TRBJ1-5	CASSLRGQPQHF	TGTGCCAGCAGCCTACGGGGTCAGCCCCAGCATTTT
TRBV11-3	-	-	TRBJ2-5	CASSPGAPETQYF	TGTGCCAGCAGCCCAGGGGCCCCAGAGACCCAGTACTTC
TRBV19	-	TRBD2	TRBJ2-1	CASSMAGGSLYNEQFF	TGTGCCAGTAGTATGGCGGGCGGGAGTCTTTACAATGAGCAGTTCTTC
TRBV6-5	-	TRBD1	TRBJ2-7	CASRNRGGEQYF	TGTGCCAGCAGGAACAGGGGCGGCGAGCAGTACTTC
TRBV24-1	-	TRBD2	TRBJ2-3	CATSVSGSVTDTQYF	TGTGCCACCAGCGTGAGCGGGAGTGTCACAGATACGCAGTATTTT
TRBV5-1	-	TRBD2	TRBJ2-1	CASSPGTSGIDEQFF	TGCGCCAGCAGCCCGGGGACTAGCGGGATCGATGAGCAGTTCTTC
TRBV6-5	-	-	TRBJ2-7	CASSYRSPGSSYEQYF	TGTGCCAGCAGTTATAGATCCCCAGGTTCGTCCTACGAGCAGTACTTC
TRBV3-1/TRBV3-2	once	-	TRBJ2-6	CASSQFQRPSGANVLTF	TGTGCCAGCAGCCAATTCCAGCGGCCCTCTGGGGCCAACGTCCTGACTTTC
TRBV18	-	-	TRBJ2-3	CASSRGQLKNTDTQYF	TGTGCCAGCTCCAGGGGCCAGCTAAAAAACACAGATACGCAGTATTTT
TRBV10-3	-	-	TRBJ1-6	CAISGQYNSPLHF	TGCGCCATCAGTGGTCAGTATAATTCACCCCTCCACTTT
TRBV4-3	-	-	TRBJ1-2	CASSQDIRAGTAGYTF	TGCGCCAGCAGCCAAGATATAAGGGCGGGGACTGCTGGCTACACCTTC
TRBV5-6	-	TRBD2	TRBJ2-7	CASSSAQGASGSREQYF	TGTGCCAGCAGTTCCGCCCAGGGGGCTAGCGGGAGTCGCGAGCAGTACTTC
TRBV7-6	-	TRBD2	TRBJ2-3	CASSHQRSGRGDTQYF	TGTGCCAGCAGTCACCAGAGGAGCGGGAGGGGGGATACGCAGTATTTT
TRBV7-2	once	-	TRBJ2-7	CASSVEYEQYF	TGTGCCAGCAGCGTGGAGTACGAGCAGTACTTC
TRBV6-6	-	TRBD2	TRBJ2-1	CASSRTSGLSYNEQFF	TGTGCCAGCAGCCGTACTAGCGGCCTCTCCTACAATGAGCAGTTCTTC